This TCR beta chain was documented in a study of early T cells in non-severe SARS-CoV-2 infection. Ten or more counts support this clonotype. TCRdb re-analysed the 5' RACE reads in MiXCR, keeping a single row per CDR3 protein. The repertoire holds 45,000 to 55,000 distinct CDR3 sequences, with over 7.5% as singletons. The CDR3 consists of 13 residues. CDR1 is LGHDT, CDR2 YNNKEL, per germline (reference sequence). Trimming shortened V by 3 bases and J by 7 bases, and 10 bases separated the two germline ends. The chain recombines TRBV3-1 with TRBJ2-1; D is perhaps TRBD2 (5 bases). The clonotype was recovered from an adult who was a healthcare worker with PCR-confirmed SARS-CoV-2 infection or an uninfected control (not recorded which). The sequenced material came from whole blood. CDR3 sequence reads: CASSQGVGNEQFF. CDR3 nucleotides: TGTGCCAGCAGCCAGGGAGTGGGGAATGAGCAGTTCTTC.